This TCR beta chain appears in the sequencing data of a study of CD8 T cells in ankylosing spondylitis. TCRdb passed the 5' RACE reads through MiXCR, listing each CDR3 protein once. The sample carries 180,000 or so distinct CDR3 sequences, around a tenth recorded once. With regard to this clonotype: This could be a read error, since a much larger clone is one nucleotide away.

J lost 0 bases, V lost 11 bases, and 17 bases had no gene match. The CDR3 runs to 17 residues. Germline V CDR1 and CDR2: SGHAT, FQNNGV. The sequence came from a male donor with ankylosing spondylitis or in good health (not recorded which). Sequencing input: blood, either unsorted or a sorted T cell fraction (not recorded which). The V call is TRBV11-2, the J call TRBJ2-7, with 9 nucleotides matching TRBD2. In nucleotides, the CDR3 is TGTGCCTGCACCTCCTTCGGGCTAGCGGGAAACTCCTACGAGCAGTACTTC. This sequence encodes CACTSFGLAGNSYEQYF.